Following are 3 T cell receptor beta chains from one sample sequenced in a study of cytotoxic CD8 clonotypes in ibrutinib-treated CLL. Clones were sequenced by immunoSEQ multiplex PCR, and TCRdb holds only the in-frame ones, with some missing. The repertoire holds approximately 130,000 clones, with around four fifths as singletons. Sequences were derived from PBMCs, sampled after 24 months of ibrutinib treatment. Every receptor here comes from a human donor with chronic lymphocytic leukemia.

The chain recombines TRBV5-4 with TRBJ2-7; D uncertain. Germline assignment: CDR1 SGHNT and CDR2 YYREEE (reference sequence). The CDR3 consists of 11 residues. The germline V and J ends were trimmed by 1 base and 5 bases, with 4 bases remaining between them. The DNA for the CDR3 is TGTGCCAGCAGCTTGACGGACGAGCAGTACTTC. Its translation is CASSLTDEQYF.

The chain's CDR3 is CASSYRGQGTSPLHF. CDR3 nucleotides: TGTGCCAGCAGTTACAGGGGACAGGGCACTTCACCCCTCCACTTT. The V gene is TRBV6-5, the J gene TRBJ1-6, with 9 bases that match TRBD1. Germline CDR1 is MNHEY and CDR2 is SVGAGI. The CDR3 is 15 amino acids. V was pared by 2 bases and J by 9 bases, with 5 bases of the junction left unmatched.

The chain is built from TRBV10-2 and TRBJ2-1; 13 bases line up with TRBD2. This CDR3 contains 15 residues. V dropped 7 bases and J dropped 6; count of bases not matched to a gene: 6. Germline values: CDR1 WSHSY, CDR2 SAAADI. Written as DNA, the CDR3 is TGCGCCAGCACCACTAGCGGGGGGGCCGGCAATGAGCAGTTCTTC. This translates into CASTTSGGAGNEQFF.